The 9 T cell receptor beta chains below come from one sample, sequenced in a study of T cells in Graves' hyperthyroidism and ophthalmopathy. Using RNA transcripts as the source, TCR beta CDR3 regions were amplified. TCR CDR3 underwent first-round RT-PCR with the HTBI primer set. TCRdb reprocessed the multiplex PCR reads with MiXCR, giving one entry per CDR3 protein. The sample includes 380,000 or so distinct CDR3 sequences, about 18% of them seen just once. The sample consisted of blood. The source is a woman under 30 with Graves' hyperthyroidism.

At least ten counts were recorded for this clonotype. The chain recombines TRBV20-1 with TRBJ2-7, with D perhaps matching TRBD2 (6 bases). Germline loops: CDR1 DFQATT, CDR2 SNEGSKA (reference sequence). The CDR3 totals 14 residues. V was shortened by 2 bases and J by 3 bases, with 14 bases between the two germline ends. The CDR3 spells CSARKLGDFYEQYF. Here the CDR3 DNA reads TGCAGTGCTAGAAAGTTAGGGGACTTCTACGAGCAGTACTTC.

Notes on this clonotype: A read error is possible here, since a much larger clone lies one base away. J is TRBJ1-1 and V is TRBV4-2; D is ambiguous. The CDR3 consists of 14 residues. The germline CDR1 and CDR2 sequences are LGHNA and YNFKEQ. CDR3: CASSQVSENTEACF. As DNA, the CDR3 is TGTGCCAGCAGCCAAGTCTCAGAAAACACTGAAGCTTGCTTT.

This clonotype was seen repeatedly, ten times or more. The chain has TRBV24-1 and TRBJ2-2, with a weak D call TRBD1 (6 bases). This CDR3 is built from 15 residues. V was clipped by 4 bases and J by 7 bases, with 15 bases between them. CDR1 and CDR2 from the germline V gene are KGHDR and SFDVKD. CDR3 in amino acids: CATSDETGSIGELFF. The CDR3 nucleotides read TGTGCCACCAGTGACGAAACAGGGTCCATCGGGGAGCTGTTTTTT.

At least ten counts were recorded for this clonotype. V and J are TRBV2 and TRBJ1-1, with unresolved D. CDR1 is SNHLY, CDR2 FYNNEI, per germline. This CDR3 has 15 residues. With 7 bases removed from V and 4 bases from J, the gap between germline ends came to 19 bases. The CDR3 is CASNFIAGPSTEAFF. The CDR3 DNA reads as TGTGCCAGCAACTTTATAGCTGGGCCATCCACTGAAGCTTTCTTT.

The chain recombines TRBV6-5 with TRBJ2-5; 8 nucleotides align to TRBD2. Germline values: CDR1 MNHEY, CDR2 SVGAGI. Unmatched junction bases numbered 13, after V lost 2 bases and J lost 5 bases. This CDR3 contains 17 residues. This CDR3 reads CASSYPRLGGAEETQYF. CDR3 in DNA: TGTGCCAGCAGTTACCCGCGGCTCGGGGGGGCGGAGGAGACCCAGTACTTC.

Only a few counts were recorded for this clonotype. The genes are TRBV6-1 and TRBJ2-5, with D possibly being TRBD1 or TRBD2 (5 bases each). This CDR3 spans 15 amino acids. Germline V lookup: CDR1 MNHNS, CDR2 SASEGT. V was clipped by 6 bases and J by 3 bases, with 17 bases between them. In DNA form, the CDR3 reads TGTGCCAGCAGCTGGGACGGCGGATATGAAGAGACCCAGTACTTC. Amino acid sequence: CASSWDGGYEETQYF.

The table lists this clonotype with many counts. The chain is built from TRBV7-2 and TRBJ2-7; D may match TRBD1 or TRBD2 (5 bases each). CDR1 and CDR2 (germline): SGHTA, FQGNSA. The germline V and J ends were trimmed by 6 bases and 1 base, with 13 bases remaining between them. The CDR3 is 14 residues long. The CDR3 DNA follows: TGTGCCAGCAGGCCTTCTGGGGGATCCTACGAGCAGTACTTC. It yields the protein CASRPSGGSYEQYF.

This clonotype has at least ten counts. The V gene is TRBV2, the J gene TRBJ2-7; the D gene is possibly TRBD2 (6 bases). The CDR3 length is 14 residues. CDR1 and CDR2 (germline): SNHLY, FYNNEI. The V gene lost 4 bases and the J gene lost 3 bases, with 13 bases spanning the gap. The DNA of the CDR3 is TGTGCCAGCAGTGTCGGGCGAGCGGGCTACGAGCAGTACTTC. It specifies CASSVGRAGYEQYF.

In its sample, this clonotype was seen a few times. This chain joins TRBV5-6 and TRBJ1-5; D may be TRBD1 (6 bases). CDR3 length equals 14 residues. Per the germline V gene, CDR1 is SGHDT and CDR2 is YYEEEE. Between the trimmed V and J ends, which lost 4 bases and 7 bases, there was a span of 15 bases. The CDR3 DNA follows: TGTGCCAGCAGCGACTACAGGGTTTGCCAGCCCCAGCATTTT. This codes for CASSDYRVCQPQHF.